The 21 T cell receptor beta chains given below trace back to one sample, sequenced in a study of shared clonotypes between healthy human individuals. Measured with immunoSEQ multiplex PCR; TCRdb has only the in-frame clones, and not every one. In the table there are 2 million to 2.5 million clones, about 92% of which are singletons. Input material: naive CD4+ T cells from PBMCs. Regarding subset: CD45RA+ positively selected. These receptor sequences come from a man between 18 and 29 years old in good health. Some clones in this sample may be carry-over from other donors' samples.

This clone has just one count. The rearrangement uses TRBV29-1 and TRBJ1-5; D gene unclear. V lost 4 bases and J 0 bases, leaving 7 bases between the germline ends. The CDR3 contains 13 residues. Germline values: CDR1 SQVTM, CDR2 ANQGSEA. The CDR3 is CSVGERSNQPQHF. In DNA form, the CDR3 reads TGCAGCGTTGGGGAGCGTAGCAATCAGCCCCAGCATTTT. The full variable domain, rest sourced from reference TRBV29-1 and TRBJ1-5, is SAVISQKPSRDICQRGTSLTIQCQVDSQVTMMFWYRQQPGQSLTLIATANQGSEATYESGFVIDKFPISRPNLTFSTLTVSNMSPEDSSIYLCSVGERSNQPQHFGDGTRLSIL.

V and J are TRBV7-2 and TRBJ2-3; 7 bases are a match to TRBD2. Germline loops: CDR1 SGHTA, CDR2 FQGNSA. The length of the CDR3 is 13 residues. V gave up 4 bases and J gave up 4 bases; unmatched junction bases: 2. The CDR3 reads CASSWEGPDTQYF. The CDR3 DNA reads as TGTGCCAGCAGCTGGGAGGGCCCAGATACGCAGTATTTT.

This clone has only a few counts. The sample holds other DNA sequences that translate to the same CDR3. The chain carries TRBV5-4 and TRBJ1-1, with TRBD1 as a possible D gene (5 bases). The CDR3 has 14 amino acids. V was trimmed by 0 bases and J by 1 base, leaving 7 bases between them. The germline gives CDR1 SGHNT, CDR2 YYREEE (reference sequence). The CDR3 region has the DNA TGTGCCAGCAGCTTGGGAGGGGCGAACACTGAAGCTTTCTTT. Its translation is CASSLGGANTEAFF.

V is TRBV7-6 and J is TRBJ2-7, with D perhaps TRBD1 (6 bases). The CDR3 consists of 14 residues. V was clipped by 2 bases and J by 1 base, with 9 bases between them. The germline gives CDR1 SGHVS, CDR2 FNYEAQ. The CDR3 sequence is CASSLFRGSYEQYF. CDR3 sequence (DNA): TGTGCCAGCAGCTTATTTAGGGGGTCCTACGAGCAGTACTTC.

This rearrangement joins TRBV7-9 to TRBJ2-5, with unresolved D. The CDR3 consists of 10 residues. Germline V gives CDR1 SEHNR, CDR2 FQNEAQ (reference sequence). The germline V and J ends were trimmed by 8 bases and 0 bases, with 1 base remaining between them. CDR3 residues: CASDQETQYF. The CDR3 region has the DNA TGTGCCAGCGACCAAGAGACCCAGTACTTC.

The chain uses TRBV30 and TRBJ2-2; 11 bases match TRBD2. Looked up from germline, CDR1 is GTSNPN and CDR2 is SVGIG (reference sequence). There are 16 residues in the CDR3. Trimming cost V 3 bases and J 1 base; bases outside gene matches: 4. The CDR3 bases are TGTGCCTGGAGGGCCGGGACTAGCGGGAACACCGGGGAGCTGTTTTTT. As protein: CAWRAGTSGNTGELFF.

The rearrangement joins TRBV27 to TRBJ1-2, with unresolved D. Germline V CDR1 and CDR2: MNHEY, SMNVEV (reference sequence). The CDR3 spans 17 residues. V shed 2 bases and J shed 0 bases, with 16 bases lying between them. Here the CDR3 DNA reads TGTGCCAGCAGTTTACTACGACCCAGCGGAGCTAACTATGGCTACACCTTC. Translating it yields CASSLLRPSGANYGYTF.

CDR3 sequence reads: CASSYSMTGPNEKLFF. In DNA form, the CDR3 reads TGTGCCAGCAGTTATTCAATGACAGGGCCTAATGAAAAACTGTTTTTT. The V call is TRBV6-5, the J call TRBJ1-4; the match to TRBD1 covers 7 bases. The CDR3 spans 16 residues. In germline, CDR1 is MNHEY, CDR2 SVGAGI. J was trimmed by 3 bases and V by 3 bases; bases with no gene match: 7.

This clone has only one observation. The chain couples TRBV2 to TRBJ1-1; D is undetermined. The V gene lost 11 bases and the J gene lost 4 bases, with 20 bases spanning the gap. This CDR3 has 14 residues. Germline assignment: CDR1 SNHLY and CDR2 FYNNEI. This CDR3 reads CASAFRLEATEAFF. CDR3 coding DNA: TGTGCCTCAGCCTTCCGGCTTGAGGCCACTGAAGCTTTCTTT.

The J gene is TRBJ1-1, the V gene TRBV10-2, with 7 nucleotides matching TRBD1. V lost 4 bases, J lost 7 bases, and 12 bases stayed unmatched. Germline assignment: CDR1 WSHSY and CDR2 SAAADI. The CDR3 sequence is 15 residues long. DNA of the CDR3: TGCGCCAGCAGTGGACAGGGAAGGTCTGGGGTTGAAGCTTTCTTT. It codes for CASSGQGRSGVEAFF.

As regards this clone: The same CDR3 is also encoded by other DNA sequences in this sample. The V and J genes are TRBV7-9 and TRBJ2-3, with no clear D. The germline gives CDR1 SEHNR, CDR2 FQNEAQ (reference sequence). V lost 1 base and J lost 1, with 3 bases in between. The CDR3 has 13 residues. CDR3 sequence: CASSLEGTDTQYF. CDR3 DNA sequence: TGTGCCAGCAGCTTAGAGGGCACAGATACGCAGTATTTT.

The chain couples TRBV7-8 to TRBJ1-4, with D maybe TRBD1 (6 bases). Germline V gene sequence: CDR1 SGHVS, CDR2 FQNEAQ. CDR3 length: 15 residues. Trimming removed 4 bases from V and 7 bases from J, with 16 bases in between. This CDR3 is CASSYRQERVEKLFF. Written as DNA, the CDR3 is TGTGCCAGCAGCTATAGACAGGAAAGGGTTGAAAAACTGTTTTTT.

This chain connects TRBV6-5 to TRBJ1-1; D is ambiguous. Germline V gives CDR1 MNHEY, CDR2 SVGAGI. The CDR3 extends over 13 amino acids. V lost 7 bases and J lost 4, with 13 bases in between. CDR3 nucleotide sequence: TGTGCCAGCAAACTAGGCACCGTCACTGAAGCTTTCTTT. It yields the protein CASKLGTVTEAFF.

The chain uses TRBV14 and TRBJ2-1, with 9 bases identical to TRBD2. CDR1 is SGHDN, CDR2 FVKESK, per germline. CDR3 size: 16 residues. The V segment lost 4 bases and the J segment 0 bases; nucleotides outside the gene matches: 4. The DNA for the CDR3 is TGTGCCAGCAGCCTCCTTAGCGGGAGCTCCTACAATGAGCAGTTCTTC. Protein sequence: CASSLLSGSSYNEQFF. The variable domain in full, completed from reference TRBV14 and TRBJ2-1, reads EAGVTQFPSHSVIEKGQTVTLRCDPISGHDNLYWYRRVMGKEIKFLLHFVKESKQDESGMPNNRFLAERTGGTYSTLKVQPAELEDSGVYFCASSLLSGSSYNEQFFGPGTRLTVL.

V gene TRBV11-2 combines with J gene TRBJ1-5; 8 nucleotides line up with TRBD1. The ends lost 5 bases at V and 7 bases at J; junction bases unmatched: 4. The CDR3 extends over 13 amino acids. CDR1 and CDR2 (germline): SGHAT, FQNNGV. CDR3 DNA sequence: TGTGCCAGCAGCCTGGACAGGGTGCAGCCCCAGCATTTT. The encoded protein is CASSLDRVQPQHF.

V gene TRBV7-8 combines with J gene TRBJ2-3; D is possibly TRBD2 (6 bases). Germline CDR1 reads SGHVS; CDR2 reads FQNEAQ. The CDR3 consists of 16 residues. The V end was cut by 5 bases, the J end by 0 bases, with 15 bases between. DNA of the CDR3: TGTGCCAGCAGCCCCCTAGCGCCTACTAGCACAGATACGCAGTATTTT. It is translated as CASSPLAPTSTDTQYF.

The rearrangement uses TRBV5-1 and TRBJ2-7, with 7 positions matching TRBD1. The ends lost 2 bases at V and 7 bases at J; junction bases unmatched: 6. Germline V lookup: CDR1 SGHRS, CDR2 YFSETQ. The CDR3 spans 13 residues. The CDR3 coding sequence is TGCGCCAGCAGCTTACAGGGGTCTGAAGAGCAGTACTTC. Encoded protein: CASSLQGSEEQYF.

Worth noting for this clone: Other DNA sequences in this specimen translate into the identical CDR3. The chain combines TRBV5-6 with TRBJ2-7, with D hard to call. V was clipped by 3 bases and J by 7 bases, with 11 bases between them. CDR3 size: 12 residues. Germline values: CDR1 SGHDT, CDR2 YYEEEE. The CDR3 DNA reads TGTGCCAGCAGCTCTAGGGTAGGGGAGCAGTACTTC. As protein: CASSSRVGEQYF.

The chain combines TRBV4-2 with TRBJ2-7, with 9 positions matching TRBD2. The germline V gene encodes CDR1 LGHNA and CDR2 YNFKEQ. Unmatched junction bases numbered 10, after V lost 0 bases and J lost 7 bases. The CDR3 consists of 16 residues. This CDR3 is CASSQELAGTTREQYF. The DNA for the CDR3 is TGTGCCAGCAGCCAAGAGCTAGCGGGAACTACGCGGGAGCAGTACTTC.

The rearrangement uses TRBV28 and TRBJ2-7; D not certain. Per the germline V gene, CDR1 is MDHEN and CDR2 is SYDVKM. This CDR3 has 13 amino acids. The ends were cut back, 5 bases at V and 2 bases at J, with 10 bases in the middle. Written as DNA, the CDR3 is TGTGCCAGCAGTCCTTCTCGCACCTACGAGCAGTACTTC. It translates to CASSPSRTYEQYF. The whole variable domain, remainder taken from reference TRBV28 and TRBJ2-7, is DVKVTQSSRYLVKRTGEKVFLECVQDMDHENMFWYRQDPGLGLRLIYFSYDVKMKEKGDIPEGYSVSREKKERFSLILESASTNQTSMYLCASSPSRTYEQYFGPGTRLTVT.

The rearrangement joins TRBV7-3 to TRBJ2-2, with 9 positions matching TRBD1. The CDR3 length is 15 residues. After removal of 7 bases from V and 4 bases from J, the junction contained 7 bases not matched to a gene. CDR1 SGHTA and CDR2 FQGTGA come from the germline V gene. CDR3 in DNA: TGTGCCAGCAAACAGGGGGCGCGTGGCACCGGGGAGCTGTTTTTT. Residues: CASKQGARGTGELFF.